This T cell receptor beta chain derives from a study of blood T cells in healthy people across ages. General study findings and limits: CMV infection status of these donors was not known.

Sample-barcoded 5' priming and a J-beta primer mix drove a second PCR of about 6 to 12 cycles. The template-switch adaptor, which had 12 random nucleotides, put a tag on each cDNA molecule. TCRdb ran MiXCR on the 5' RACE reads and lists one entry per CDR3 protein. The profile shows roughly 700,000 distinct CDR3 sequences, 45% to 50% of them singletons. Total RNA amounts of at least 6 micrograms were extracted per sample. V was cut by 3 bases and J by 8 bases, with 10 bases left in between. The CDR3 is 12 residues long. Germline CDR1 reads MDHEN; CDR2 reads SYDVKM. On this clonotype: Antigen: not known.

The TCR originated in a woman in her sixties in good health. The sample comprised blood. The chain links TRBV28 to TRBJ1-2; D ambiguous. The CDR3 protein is CASSFSPGGYTF. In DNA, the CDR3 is TGTGCCAGCAGTTTTTCCCCAGGAGGCTACACCTTC.